This T cell receptor beta chain was captured in a study of vaccination effects on CD4 cells after COVID-19. The repertoire was sequenced with immunoSEQ multiplex PCR; TCRdb's copy has only in-frame clones and lacks some. This sample has fewer than 75,000 clones, with nearly 80% found just once. Subsequent to a culture period of nine to ten days, CD4+ T cells were isolated. Participants were given two doses of BNT162b2 or mRNA-1273 vaccine. All vaccine recipients tested negative for nucleocapsid antibodies and had never contracted SARS-CoV-2 infection. Findings of the study overall: Marked clonal contraction of infection- and vaccine-induced clones was seen late after vaccination.

With regard to this clone: Its specificity is unknown.

V was clipped by 2 bases and J by 0 bases, with 11 bases between them. CDR3 length equals 15 residues. The germline gives CDR1 SQVTM, CDR2 ANQGSEA. This specimen was CD4+ T cells from PBMCs cultured without peptide, taken after COVID-19 vaccination. The V call is TRBV29-1, the J call TRBJ2-1; D not resolved. The sequence came from a human donor who received a COVID-19 vaccine. The CDR3 loop reads CSVERSLSSYNEQFF. The CDR3 DNA reads TGCAGCGTTGAACGCAGCTTATCCTCCTACAATGAGCAGTTCTTC.